The 30 T cell receptor beta chains below were found in one sample sequenced in a study of OX40 agonist ivuxolimab in advanced cancers. Sequenced by immunoSEQ multiplex PCR; TCRdb stores in-frame clones only, minus some. This table holds approximately 70,000 clones, roughly 87% found once. Sequenced material: CD4+ or CD8+ T cells sorted from blood, taken in a trial of the OX40 agonist ivuxolimab. The origin of the receptors is an adult with an advanced solid tumor such as melanoma, head and neck, liver or kidney cancer.

This clone was observed a handful of times. V is TRBV7-9 and J is TRBJ2-7; D is possibly TRBD2 (5 bases). The CDR3 has 13 amino acids. Germline CDR1 is SEHNR and CDR2 is FQNEAQ (reference sequence). Trimming left V 0 bases short and J 9 bases short, with 12 bases between. Written as DNA, the CDR3 is TGTGCCAGCAGCTTAGCGAGGGTGTCAGGGCAGTACTTC. Translating it yields CASSLARVSGQYF.

The gene calls are TRBV10-3 and TRBJ1-3; D possibly corresponds to TRBD1 (5 bases). CDR1 is ENHRY and CDR2 is SYGVKD in the germline V gene. V lost 4 bases, J lost 4 bases, and 11 bases lay in between. The CDR3 sequence is 14 residues long. As DNA, the CDR3 is TGTGCCATCAGTGGGGGGGGACGAGGAAACACCATATATTTT. Amino acids: CAISGGGRGNTIYF.

This CDR3 is CASSPPNGDTQYF. The CDR3 DNA sequence: TGTGCCAGCTCACCACCTAACGGAGATACGCAGTATTTT. The rearrangement joins TRBV18 to TRBJ2-3; the D is unclear. The CDR3 is 13 residues long. Germline CDR1 and CDR2: KGHSH and LQKENI. Trimming pared 0 bases from V and 5 bases from J, leaving 6 bases between. The complete variable domain, with remaining parts taken from reference TRBV18 and TRBJ2-3, reads NAGVMQNPRHLVRRRGQEARLRCSPMKGHSHVYWYRQLPEEGLKFMVYLQKENIIDESGMPKERFSAEFPKEGPSILRIQQVVRGDSAAYFCASSPPNGDTQYFGPGTRLTVL.

V is TRBV15 and J is TRBJ1-2; TRBD1 might be the D (6 bases). This CDR3 has 16 amino acids. Germline values: CDR1 LNHNV, CDR2 YYDKDF (reference sequence). Trimming pared 0 bases from V and 7 bases from J, leaving 18 bases between. CDR3 DNA: TGTGCCACCAGCAGAGACAGGGGCGAGGACGGCCGTGGCTACACCTTC. Protein sequence: CATSRDRGEDGRGYTF. The full variable domain, its missing parts supplied by reference TRBV15 and TRBJ1-2, is DAMVIQNPRYQVTQFGKPVTLSCSQTLNHNVMYWYQQKSSQAPKLLFHYYDKDFNNEADTPDNFQSRRPNTSFCFLDIRSPGLGDTAMYLCATSRDRGEDGRGYTFGSGTRLTVV.

The chain links TRBV7-8 to TRBJ2-1; 8 bases are a match to TRBD2. CDR1 is SGHVS, CDR2 FQNEAQ, per germline. V trimming: 1 base; J trimming: 1 base; junction bases outside the gene matches: 6. The CDR3 is 17 residues long. The CDR3, as DNA: TGTGCCAGCAGCTTAGGCCCGCCTAGCGGGTCCTACAATGAGCAGTTCTTC. Protein: CASSLGPPSGSYNEQFF.

For the CDR3, the DNA is TGTGCCAGCAGCCTCTCAGGCAGGGGGGCAGGGGAAAAACTGTTTTTT. It is translated as CASSLSGRGAGEKLFF. V is TRBV2 and J is TRBJ1-4; 7 bases fit TRBD1. The CDR3 has 16 amino acids. Germline V lookup: CDR1 SNHLY, CDR2 FYNNEI. With 6 bases clipped from V and 8 bases from J, the junction kept 15 bases outside the gene matches.

The chain joins TRBV4-1 to TRBJ1-1; D is unclear. The V end lost 1 base, the J end lost 8 bases, and 14 bases lay between the germline ends. Germline assignment: CDR1 MGHRA and CDR2 YSYEKL. This CDR3 is built from 14 residues. CDR3 coding DNA: TGCGCCAGCAGCCAAGCAGGTTCCGGTATGGAAGCTTTCTTT. Translation: CASSQAGSGMEAFF.

The rearrangement uses TRBV18 and TRBJ1-5; unclear D gene. Germline values: CDR1 KGHSH, CDR2 LQKENI. V gave up 6 bases and J gave up 0 bases, with 12 bases separating them. This CDR3 has 15 residues. The CDR3: CASSINSYSNQPQHF. CDR3 nucleotide sequence: TGTGCCAGCTCCATAAACAGTTATAGCAATCAGCCCCAGCATTTT. The full variable domain, completed using reference TRBV18 and TRBJ1-5, is NAGVMQNPRHLVRRRGQEARLRCSPMKGHSHVYWYRQLPEEGLKFMVYLQKENIIDESGMPKERFSAEFPKEGPSILRIQQVVRGDSAAYFCASSINSYSNQPQHFGDGTRLSIL.

The V call is TRBV27, the J call TRBJ1-1; D not certain. Germline V gene data show CDR1 as MNHEY and CDR2 as SMNVEV (reference sequence). Between the trimmed V and J ends, which lost 6 bases and 0 bases, there was a span of 5 bases. This CDR3 spans 12 amino acids. The CDR3 DNA reads TGTGCCAGCAGCACGTTGAACACTGAAGCTTTCTTT. Its translation: CASSTLNTEAFF.

In the case of this clone: This same CDR3 is encoded by further DNA sequences in the sample. The genes are TRBV7-6 and TRBJ1-1, with TRBD1 matching over 7 bases. CDR1 and CDR2 from the germline V gene are SGHVS and FNYEAQ. This CDR3 is 14 amino acids long. J was trimmed by 1 base and V by 5 bases; bases with no gene match: 4. CDR3 sequence reads: CASSPRTGNTEAFF. As DNA, the CDR3 is TGTGCCAGCAGCCCAAGGACAGGGAACACTGAAGCTTTCTTT.

The chain uses TRBV27 and TRBJ2-7; 7 nucleotides agree with TRBD1. The CDR3 extends over 18 amino acids. CDR1 and CDR2 (germline): MNHEY, SMNVEV (reference sequence). Trimming cost V 3 bases and J 1 base; bases outside gene matches: 15. The CDR3 loop is CASSLTFGTGVGSYEQYF. CDR3 nucleotides: TGTGCCAGCAGTTTGACATTTGGTACAGGGGTCGGGTCCTACGAGCAGTACTTC.

The genes are TRBV19 and TRBJ2-3, with 9 bases identical to TRBD1. The CDR3 consists of 15 residues. The V and J ends lost 4 bases and 2 bases, in that order; junction bases with no gene match: 4. CDR1 and CDR2 (germline): LNHDA, SQIVND (reference sequence). CDR3: CASSKGTGITDTQYF. In DNA, the CDR3 is TGTGCCAGTAGTAAGGGGACAGGGATCACAGATACGCAGTATTTT.

This clone was counted only a few times. The V call is TRBV5-1, the J call TRBJ2-5; TRBD1 agrees at 12 bases. Germline trimming cut 3 bases from V and 5 bases from J; bases unmatched to any gene: 8. The length of the CDR3 is 16 residues. In germline, CDR1 is SGHRS, CDR2 YFSETQ. The chain's CDR3 is CASSSRAGTGGETQYF. The CDR3 region has the DNA TGCGCCAGCAGCTCCAGGGCAGGGACAGGGGGCGAGACCCAGTACTTC. The whole variable domain, remainder taken from reference TRBV5-1 and TRBJ2-5, is KAGVTQTPRYLIKTRGQQVTLSCSPISGHRSVSWYQQTPGQGLQFLFEYFSETQRNKGNFPGRFSGRQFSNSRSEMNVSTLELGDSALYLCASSSRAGTGGETQYFGPGTRLLVL.

This clone showed up just a few times. V is TRBV27 and J is TRBJ1-5; TRBD1 might be the D (5 bases). The V and J ends lost 6 bases and 7 bases respectively, with 22 bases between them. The germline V gene has CDR1 MNHEY and CDR2 SMNVEV (reference sequence). The CDR3 contains 16 residues. In DNA form, the CDR3 reads TGTGCCAGCAGCCGCTACCACGACAGCCAGAGACAGCCCCAGCATTTT. Its translation is CASSRYHDSQRQPQHF.

This clone was detected only a few times. The chain combines TRBV19 with TRBJ1-5, with 8 bases that match TRBD1. CDR3 length: 13 residues. CDR1 and CDR2 (germline): LNHDA, SQIVND (reference sequence). Trimming cost V 7 bases and J 2 bases; bases outside gene matches: 1. CDR3 in DNA: TGTGCCAGTACGGGACAGGGCAATCAGCCCCAGCATTTT. Protein: CASTGQGNQPQHF.

The V gene is TRBV27, the J gene TRBJ1-2; D unclear. Germline lookup yields CDR1 MNHEY and CDR2 SMNVEV (reference sequence). The CDR3 runs 14 residues. V was shortened by 11 bases and J by 1 base, with 17 bases between the two germline ends. CDR3 DNA sequence: TGTGCCTCCCGAGGAGCAGTTAGTAACTATGGCTACACCTTC. This codes for CASRGAVSNYGYTF.

CDR3 DNA sequence: TGTGCCAGCAACCGGGAGGCCCTGAACACTGAAGCTTTCTTT. This gives the protein CASNREALNTEAFF. J is TRBJ1-1 and V is TRBV4-2; no reliable D call. Germline V CDR1 and CDR2: LGHNA, YNFKEQ. Trimming took 7 bases from V and 0 from J, leaving 12 bases between them. The CDR3 totals 14 residues.

The chain is built from TRBV6-6 and TRBJ2-7, with D perhaps TRBD2 (6 bases). The CDR3 has 14 residues. Trimming removed 4 bases from V and 3 bases from J, with 13 bases in between. CDR1 is MNHNY and CDR2 is SVGAGI in the germline V gene (reference sequence). This CDR3 reads CASSSPPEGYEQYF. CDR3 sequence (DNA): TGTGCCAGCAGTTCCCCTCCGGAGGGCTACGAGCAGTACTTC.

The V call is TRBV2, the J call TRBJ1-1; D unclear. Per the germline V gene, CDR1 is SNHLY and CDR2 is FYNNEI. The V and J ends lost 6 bases and 8 bases respectively, with 10 bases between them. The CDR3 is 11 residues long. The DNA for the CDR3 is TGTGCCAGCAGCCTCCCTATAGAAGCTTTCTTT. Amino acids: CASSLPIEAFF.

The chain has TRBV21-1 and TRBJ2-7; the DNA was not compared with TRBD1, the D call given in the table. TRBV21-1 is a pseudogene locus. This CDR3 comprises 17 residues. The CDR3 region has the DNA TGTGCCAGCAGCAAAGCGTCAGACAGGGTAAGGAGCTACGAGCAGTACTTC. Protein: CASSKASDRVRSYEQYF.

The V call is TRBV5-5, the J call TRBJ1-2, with D maybe TRBD1 (6 bases). Per the germline V gene, CDR1 is SGHKS and CDR2 is YYEKEE (reference sequence). The CDR3 extends over 13 amino acids. The V and J ends lost 2 bases and 6 bases respectively, with 11 bases between them. The CDR3 coding sequence is TGTGCCAGCAGCTTCAGGGGCGACAATGGCTACACCTTC. Translated, it gives CASSFRGDNGYTF.

The V call is TRBV6-1, the J call TRBJ2-2; D gene unclear. Germline loops: CDR1 MNHNS, CDR2 SASEGT. The V end lost 6 bases, the J end lost 5 bases, and 10 bases lay between the germline ends. The CDR3 is 13 amino acids. The chain's CDR3 is CASRETNTGELFF. The CDR3 DNA is TGTGCCAGCAGGGAGACCAATACCGGGGAGCTGTTTTTT.

A remark on this clone: The same CDR3 is also encoded by other DNA sequences in this sample. V gene TRBV30 combines with J gene TRBJ1-3; no firm D call. Trimming took 5 bases from V and 0 from J, leaving 5 bases between them. The CDR3 runs 12 residues. Germline V lookup: CDR1 GTSNPN, CDR2 SVGIG (reference sequence). CDR3 amino acids: CAWRSSGNTIYF. The CDR3 region has the DNA TGTGCCTGGCGTAGCTCTGGAAACACCATATATTTT.

V is TRBV5-1 and J is TRBJ1-3; no reliable D call. Trimming cost V 0 bases and J 0 bases, with 10 bases left between them. The CDR3 spans 16 residues. The germline V gene encodes CDR1 SGHRS and CDR2 YFSETQ. The CDR3 nucleotides are TGCGCCAGCAGCTTGGTCTTCGCGGACTCTGGAAACACCATATATTTT. Its translation: CASSLVFADSGNTIYF. Full variable domain (rest looked up from reference TRBV5-1 and TRBJ1-3): KAGVTQTPRYLIKTRGQQVTLSCSPISGHRSVSWYQQTPGQGLQFLFEYFSETQRNKGNFPGRFSGRQFSNSRSEMNVSTLELGDSALYLCASSLVFADSGNTIYFGEGSWLTVV.

The chain links TRBV6-6 to TRBJ1-1, with TRBD1 matching 8 bases. The trim removed 7 bases at V and 10 bases at J, leaving 8 bases unmatched. Germline assignment: CDR1 MNHNY and CDR2 SVGAGI (reference sequence). There are 12 residues in the CDR3. This chain's CDR3 is CASKGQGAVAFF. The CDR3 nucleotides are TGTGCCAGCAAGGGTCAGGGGGCGGTAGCTTTCTTT.

In this sample, this clone turned up a few times. The V call is TRBV6-6, the J call TRBJ1-4; unclear D gene. Germline CDR1 MNHNY, CDR2 SVGAGI (reference sequence). The CDR3 length is 14 residues. The V end was cut by 5 bases, the J end by 7 bases, with 14 bases between. The CDR3 sequence: CASSRERVGEKLFF. The CDR3 region has the DNA TGTGCCAGCAGTCGGGAGCGGGTGGGTGAAAAACTGTTTTTT.

The chain uses TRBV10-2 and TRBJ2-2, with TRBD1 as a possible D gene (6 bases). The germline V gene has CDR1 WSHSY and CDR2 SAAADI. The CDR3 totals 14 residues. V was shortened by 6 bases and J by 4 bases, with 12 bases between the two germline ends. CDR3 sequence: CASRARGPTGELFF. Here the CDR3 DNA reads TGCGCCAGCAGGGCCAGGGGCCCCACCGGGGAGCTGTTTTTT.

This clone was recorded only once. The chain links TRBV2 to TRBJ2-1, with 11 nucleotides matching TRBD2. The CDR3 is 15 amino acids. The J segment lost 5 bases and the V segment lost 7 bases, leaving 7 bases of the junction unmatched. From germline, CDR1 is SNHLY and CDR2 FYNNEI. The DNA for the CDR3 is TGTGCCAGCAAGTGGGGACTAGCGGACAACAATGAGCAGTTCTTC. This encodes CASKWGLADNNEQFF. Based on the CDR3 plus reference TRBV2 and TRBJ2-1, the full variable domain is EPEVTQTPSHQVTQMGQEVILRCVPISNHLYFYWYRQILGQKVEFLVSFYNNEISEKSEIFDDQFSVERPDGSNFTLKIRSTKLEDSAMYFCASKWGLADNNEQFFGPGTRLTVL.

The J gene is TRBJ2-5, the V gene TRBV7-3, with TRBD2 identical over 8 bases. Trimming at V came to 5 bases and at J to 3 bases, leaving 2 bases not matched to a gene. Germline values: CDR1 SGHTA, CDR2 FQGTGA. The CDR3 extends over 13 amino acids. In DNA, the CDR3 is TGTGCCAGCAGCGTACTAGCGGAAGAGACCCAGTACTTC. This codes for CASSVLAEETQYF.

CDR3 sequence: CAISETAGGGQETQYF. CDR3 bases: TGTGCCATCAGTGAGACCGCGGGGGGGGGCCAAGAGACCCAGTACTTC. The V gene is TRBV10-3, the J gene TRBJ2-5, with 9 bases that match TRBD2. This CDR3 region has 16 residues. The V gene end was trimmed by 2 bases and the J gene end by 1 base; junction bases not matched to a gene: 5. Germline V gene data show CDR1 as ENHRY and CDR2 as SYGVKD.